These T cell receptor beta chains were read from a single sample in a study of kidney transplant recipient with SARS-CoV-2 infection. TCRdb passed the reads through MiXCR, listing each CDR3 protein once. The sample has 200,000 to 300,000 distinct CDR3 sequences; less than 35% are singletons. Here the sequenced sample was a blood sample, taken at baseline and between days 110 and 120 from a kidney transplant recipient. The source is a male patient aged 25 to 39 who had COVID-19 and was a kidney transplant recipient. Some T cells may be transferred from the graft donor. CDR3s include the opening cysteine and the closing phenylalanine or tryptophan. A D gene is named only where the DNA matches it firmly. Clone size is given for some rows only: seen once, a few or many times, or a class if the clone is expanded.

v_gene	j_gene	abundance	d_gene	CDR3nt	CDR3aa
TRBV11-1	TRBJ1-1	many	NA	TGTGCCAGCAGCTTCGACTGGCGGAACACTGAAGCTTTCTTT	CASSFDWRNTEAFF
TRBV7-9	TRBJ2-3	few	TRBD2	TGTGCCAGCAGCTTAGGGCTAGCGGGGCCGGCGGATACGCAGTATTTT	CASSLGLAGPADTQYF
TRBV7-2	TRBJ2-3	few	NA	TGTGCCGGCGGACGCGGGTTAAGGACAGATACGCAGTATTTT	CAGGRGLRTDTQYF
TRBV28	TRBJ2-1	NA	TRBD2	TGTGCCAGCAGTATAGCGGGAGGGCCCCACAATGAGCAGTTCTTC	CASSIAGGPHNEQFF
TRBV2	TRBJ2-1	many	NA	TGTGCCAGCAGTGAAGGTACTAGCTCGGGTGAGCAGTTCTTC	CASSEGTSSGEQFF
TRBV4-1	TRBJ2-1	many	NA	TGCGCCAGCAGCCAAGTCTACATAAGAGACAATGAGCAGTTCTTC	CASSQVYIRDNEQFF
TRBV20-1	TRBJ2-7	many	NA	TGCAGTGCTAGAGATCCACGGGGAAGCTCCTACGAGCAGTACTTC	CSARDPRGSSYEQYF
TRBV6-8	TRBJ2-7	many	TRBD2	TGTGCCACCTTGACCGAAGCGGGAAAGTCCTACGAGCAGTACTTC	CATLTEAGKSYEQYF
TRBV5-6	TRBJ1-2	many	NA	TGTGCCAGCTACCCGTTCAATAGTCGAAAGACCTATGGCTACACCTTC	CASYPFNSRKTYGYTF
TRBV5-8	TRBJ1-2	NA	NA	TGTGCCAGCACGTGGCGTCATCCACGAAAGACCTATGGCTACACCTTC	CASTWRHPRKTYGYTF
TRBV28	TRBJ1-1	many	NA	TGTGCCAGCAGTTTACGGGGCGGCGTGAACACTGAAGCTTTCTTT	CASSLRGGVNTEAFF
TRBV28	TRBJ2-6	many	NA	TGTGCCAGCAGTGACTCTGGGGCCAACGTCCTGACTTTC	CASSDSGANVLTF
TRBV18	TRBJ1-1	many	NA	TGTGCCAGCTCCCAGATGCGGGGGACTGAAGCTTTCTTT	CASSQMRGTEAFF
TRBV6-8	TRBJ2-3	few	NA	TGTGCCAGCACTGTTTGGGGGGATCGGCAGTATTTT	CASTVWGDRQYF
TRBV10-3	TRBJ2-5	NA	NA	TGTGTCATCAGTGAGGGACTCCGCGGGGAGACCCAGTACTTC	CVISEGLRGETQYF
TRBV9	TRBJ2-7	many	NA	TGTGCCAGCAGCGTAGCGCCGGGAGAAAACTACGAGCAGTACTTC	CASSVAPGENYEQYF
TRBV6-6	TRBJ2-1	NA	TRBD2	TGTGCCAGCAGTTACTCCGAGGGACTAGCGGCCAGTGGTGAGCAGTTCTTC	CASSYSEGLAASGEQFF
TRBV24-1	TRBJ2-7	many	NA	TGTGCCACCAGTGATATCAGGGGGGCTACTTACGAGCAGTACTTC	CATSDIRGATYEQYF
TRBV12-3/TRBV12-4	TRBJ1-6	many	NA	TGTGCCAGCAGTTTAGTTGGCGGGGACAATTCACCCCTCCACTTT	CASSLVGGDNSPLHF
TRBV4-2	TRBJ2-5	few	NA	TGTGCCAGCAGCCGTGGGGACGGGGAGACCCAGTACTTC	CASSRGDGETQYF
TRBV28	TRBJ2-1	NA	NA	TGTGCCAGCAGTTCCGGGACAAGGCGTAATGAGCAGTTCTTC	CASSSGTRRNEQFF
TRBV9	TRBJ2-7	many	NA	TGTGCCAGCAGCCCCCGGGCTTCGTCGGACGAGCAGTACTTC	CASSPRASSDEQYF
TRBV4-3	TRBJ1-6	many	NA	TGCGCCAGCAGCCAAGATCTCTTTACGTCAGGATCGTTATTTAATTCACCCCTCCACTTT	CASSQDLFTSGSLFNSPLHF
TRBV24-1	TRBJ1-1	few	NA	TGTGCCACCAGTGACGGGCTTGGCACTGAAGCTTTCTTT	CATSDGLGTEAFF
TRBV7-2	TRBJ2-3	many	TRBD2	TGTGCCAGCAGCCTACAGCGGGACACAGATACGCAGTATTTT	CASSLQRDTDTQYF
TRBV27	TRBJ1-2	many	NA	TGTGCCAGCAGTTTATTTAGGGGGTCCTATGGCTACACCTTC	CASSLFRGSYGYTF
TRBV6-8	TRBJ2-1	many	TRBD2	TGTGCCGTCAGCGGGAGTGACTACAATGAGCAGTTCTTC	CAVSGSDYNEQFF
TRBV20-1	TRBJ1-1	many	NA	TGCAGTGCTAGCTCCGGACGGACGCACACTGAAGCTTTCTTT	CSASSGRTHTEAFF
TRBV16	TRBJ1-2	NA	NA	TGTGCCAGCAGCAGTAATACGGTCGTTAGAAAGACCTATGGCTACACCTTC	CASSSNTVVRKTYGYTF